This entry describes one TCR beta chain. This sample was included in a study of blood T cell repertoires in COVID-19. The V segment lost 5 bases and the J segment 5 bases; nucleotides outside the gene matches: 9. Germline loops: CDR1 SGHNT, CDR2 YENEEA. This CDR3 has 15 amino acids. Sequencing used immunoSEQ multiplex PCR; TCRdb keeps in-frame clones, though not all of them. The data contain about 150,000 clones, over 70% of them singletons. Input material: peripheral blood. This chain connects TRBV11-3 to TRBJ2-4; 7 bases fit TRBD2. This sequence was found in a human donor in a cohort sampled during active COVID-19. This CDR3 reads CASSPIGLAENIQYF. The CDR3 nucleotides are TGTGCCAGCAGCCCAATAGGGCTAGCGGAAAACATTCAGTACTTC.